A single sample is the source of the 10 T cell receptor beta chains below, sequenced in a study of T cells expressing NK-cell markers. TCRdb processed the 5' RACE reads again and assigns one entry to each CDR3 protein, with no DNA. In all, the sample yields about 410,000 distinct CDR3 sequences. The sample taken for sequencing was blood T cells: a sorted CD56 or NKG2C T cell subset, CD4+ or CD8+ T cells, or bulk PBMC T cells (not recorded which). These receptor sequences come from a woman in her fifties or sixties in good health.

The CDR3 is CASSQGWGIGRKLEQFF. V is TRBV3-1 and J is TRBJ2-1; the D call from TCRdb, TRBD1, cannot be confirmed without DNA. In germline, CDR1 is LGHDT, CDR2 YNNKEL (reference sequence). The CDR3 length is 17 residues.

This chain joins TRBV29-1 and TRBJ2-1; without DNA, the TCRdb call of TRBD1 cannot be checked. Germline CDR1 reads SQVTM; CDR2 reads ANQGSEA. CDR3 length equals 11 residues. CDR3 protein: CSAEAPGEQFF.

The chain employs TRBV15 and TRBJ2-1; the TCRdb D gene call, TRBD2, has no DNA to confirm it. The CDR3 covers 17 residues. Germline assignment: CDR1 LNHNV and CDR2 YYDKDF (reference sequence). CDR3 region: CATSRDRAGGPANEQFF.

CDR3 amino acids: CAGRGREETQYF. The V gene is TRBV20-1, the J gene TRBJ2-5; without DNA, the TCRdb call of TRBD1 cannot be checked. The CDR3 runs 12 residues. The germline V gene has CDR1 DFQATT and CDR2 SNEGSKA (reference sequence).

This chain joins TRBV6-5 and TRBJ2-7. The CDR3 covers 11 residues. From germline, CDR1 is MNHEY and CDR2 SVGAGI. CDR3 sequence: CASRNSYEQYF.

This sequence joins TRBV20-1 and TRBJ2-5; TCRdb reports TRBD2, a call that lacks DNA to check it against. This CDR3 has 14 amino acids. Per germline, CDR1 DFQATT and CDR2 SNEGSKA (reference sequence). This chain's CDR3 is CSAQSGRALGTQYF.

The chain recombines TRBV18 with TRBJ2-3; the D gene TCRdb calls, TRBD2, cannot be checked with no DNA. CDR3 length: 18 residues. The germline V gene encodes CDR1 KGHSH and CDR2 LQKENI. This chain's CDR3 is CASSSRSGLAGAGDTQYF.

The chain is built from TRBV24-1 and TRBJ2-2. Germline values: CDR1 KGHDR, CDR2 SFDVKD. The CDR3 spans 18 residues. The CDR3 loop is CATSDFIPQGGKSGELFF.

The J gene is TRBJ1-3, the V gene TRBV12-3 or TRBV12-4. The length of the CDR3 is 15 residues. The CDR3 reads CASSRPKGSGNTIYF.

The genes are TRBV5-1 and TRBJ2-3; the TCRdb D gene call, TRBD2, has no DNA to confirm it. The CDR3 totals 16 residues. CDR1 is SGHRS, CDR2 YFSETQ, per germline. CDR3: CASSFGLAGNTDTQYF.